This T cell receptor beta chain was identified during a study of human T cells and chemical hapten exposure. This clonotype was seen a handful of times. TCRdb reanalysed the RACE reads using MiXCR and keeps one entry per CDR3 protein. The table includes 300,000 to 400,000 distinct CDR3 sequences, 4.5% to 6% detected once. Time point specified: pre-sensitization, week 0. Treatment defined: therapeutic diphenylcyclopropenone sensitization with weekly scalp DPC. Total RNA was isolated from unfractionated whole blood. This CDR3 spans 17 amino acids. Germline V CDR1 and CDR2: LGHDT, YNNKEL (reference sequence). The V gene end was trimmed by 0 bases and the J gene end by 3 bases; junction bases not matched to a gene: 9.

The chain uses TRBV3-1 and TRBJ2-3, with 7 bases matching TRBD1. The sequence was collected from a woman aged 45-60 years with alopecia areata. Some clones in this sample may be carry-over from other donors' samples. The starting material was whole blood, obtained in connection with sensitization to the hapten diphenylcyclopropenone (DPC). The CDR3: CASSQDFWGQLTDTQYF. The CDR3 region has the DNA TGTGCCAGCAGCCAAGATTTTTGGGGACAGTTAACAGATACGCAGTATTTT.